These 17 T cell receptor beta chains originate from one sample sequenced in a study of blood T cell repertoires in COVID-19. Clones were sequenced by immunoSEQ multiplex PCR, and TCRdb holds only the in-frame ones, with some missing. This sample has about 250,000 clones, with about nine tenths found just once. The sequenced sample was PBMCs or T cells enriched from blood (not recorded which). Source of these receptors: a woman in her fifties or sixties who had recovered from COVID-19.

CDR3 in DNA: TGTGCCAGCAGTTTAAGGGGGTCTCTGCAGCCCCAGCATTTT. Its protein product is CASSLRGSLQPQHF. V gene TRBV28 combines with J gene TRBJ1-5, with D possibly being TRBD1 (6 bases). The germline gives CDR1 MDHEN, CDR2 SYDVKM. V lost 2 bases and J 7 bases, leaving 12 bases between the germline ends. This CDR3 contains 14 residues.

As concerns this clone: This same CDR3 is encoded by further DNA sequences in the sample. V gene TRBV3-1 (or the pseudogene TRBV3-2) combines with J gene TRBJ1-5; no clear D. The ends were cut back, 6 bases at V and 2 bases at J, with 8 bases in the middle. Germline values: CDR1 LGHDT, CDR2 YNNKEL (reference sequence). This CDR3 has 13 amino acids. The CDR3 bases are TGTGCCAGCAGTCCCCCCGGCAATCAGCCCCAGCATTTT. Protein product: CASSPPGNQPQHF.

The gene calls are TRBV28 and TRBJ1-5, with TRBD1 identical over 7 bases. The CDR3 is 15 amino acids. Germline assignment: CDR1 MDHEN and CDR2 SYDVKM. With V trimmed by 3 bases and J by 3 bases, 5 bases remained unmatched. This CDR3 is CASSFSQGDNQPQHF. The CDR3 bases are TGTGCCAGCAGTTTTAGCCAGGGGGACAATCAGCCCCAGCATTTT.

The CDR3 region is CASSQDPGITQYF. The CDR3 DNA sequence: TGTGCCAGCAGCCAAGATCCCGGTATTACGCAGTATTTT. The chain carries TRBV14 and TRBJ2-3; D is ambiguous. Trimming stripped 0 bases from V and 8 bases from J, with 9 bases between. The length of the CDR3 is 13 residues. Germline lookup yields CDR1 SGHDN and CDR2 FVKESK.

The V call is TRBV5-4, the J call TRBJ2-5; D may be TRBD1 (6 bases). The CDR3 is 13 residues long. In germline, CDR1 is SGHNT, CDR2 YYREEE (reference sequence). V was trimmed by 4 bases and J by 6 bases, leaving 13 bases between them. The CDR3 nucleotides are TGTGCCAGCAGCCCCCGGGACATTCAGACCCAGTACTTC. Translated, it gives CASSPRDIQTQYF.

This clone was found once. The chain is built from TRBV19 and TRBJ1-3, with TRBD1 matching over 9 bases. There are 17 residues in the CDR3. The trim removed 4 bases at V and 0 bases at J, leaving 7 bases unmatched. CDR1 and CDR2 (germline): LNHDA, SQIVND (reference sequence). This CDR3 is CASSTTGTGYSGNTIYF. In DNA form, the CDR3 reads TGTGCCAGTAGTACTACGGGGACAGGGTACTCTGGAAACACCATATATTTT.

The chain recombines TRBV21-1 with TRBJ2-5; whether TRBD1, the table's D call, matches the DNA was not checked. TRBV21-1 is shown as a pseudogene. This CDR3 region has 17 residues. CDR3 nucleotides: TGTGCCAGCAGCATAAAGCCTGACAGGGAGCGTGGAGAGACCCAGTACTTC. Protein product: CASSIKPDRERGETQYF.

This chain connects TRBV19 to TRBJ1-1; 10 bases match TRBD1. This CDR3 has 16 residues. The V segment lost 8 bases and the J segment 5 bases; nucleotides outside the gene matches: 14. The germline gives CDR1 LNHDA, CDR2 SQIVND (reference sequence). CDR3 protein: CASSPGTGVLRTEAFF. The CDR3 DNA is TGTGCCAGTTCCCCCGGGACAGGGGTTTTGAGAACTGAAGCTTTCTTT.

This clone has a single count. This same CDR3 is encoded by further DNA sequences in the sample. The chain couples TRBV7-2 to TRBJ1-5; 7 bases line up with TRBD1. This CDR3 is 15 amino acids long. Germline CDR1 SGHTA, CDR2 FQGNSA. Trimming cost V 5 bases and J 2 bases; bases outside gene matches: 6. CDR3 sequence reads: CASSLTGTGNQPQHF. The CDR3, as DNA: TGTGCCAGCAGCCTCACGGGGACAGGCAATCAGCCCCAGCATTTT.

J is TRBJ1-2 and V is TRBV19; 9 bases agree with TRBD1. Trimming removed 9 bases from V and 8 bases from J; junction bases left unmatched: 13. The germline V gene encodes CDR1 LNHDA and CDR2 SQIVND (reference sequence). This CDR3 spans 14 amino acids. CDR3 coding DNA: TGTGCCAGCGCCCCGCGGGACAGGGCCGGCGGCTACACCTTC. Protein sequence: CASAPRDRAGGYTF. Variable domain in full (rest from reference TRBV19 and TRBJ1-2): DGGITQSPKYLFRKEGQNVTLSCEQNLNHDAMYWYRQDPGQGLRLIYYSQIVNDFQKGDIAEGYSVSREKKESFPLTVTSAQKNPTAFYLCASAPRDRAGGYTFGSGTRLTVV.

The chain employs TRBV5-6 and TRBJ2-6; the match to TRBD1 covers 8 bases. Germline V gives CDR1 SGHDT, CDR2 YYEEEE. The CDR3 has 17 residues. Germline trimming cut 3 bases from V and 0 bases from J; bases unmatched to any gene: 5. Here the CDR3 reads CASSSDRASSGANVLTF. CDR3 in DNA: TGTGCCAGCAGCTCGGACAGGGCGAGCTCTGGGGCCAACGTCCTGACTTTC.

The chain links TRBV5-3 to TRBJ1-1; D is undetermined. TRBV5-3 falls under the ORF class, with uncertain function. The CDR3 is made up of 11 amino acids. Trimming took off 4 bases at V and 3 bases at J, with 4 bases between the two ends. In nucleotides, the CDR3 is TGTGCCAGAAGCACTGACACTGAAGCTTTCTTT. As protein: CARSTDTEAFF.

This clone was picked up one time. The V call is TRBV7-8, the J call TRBJ2-3; no clear D gene. Trimming removed 2 bases at V and 1 base at J, with 7 bases between. This CDR3 has 14 amino acids. CDR1 SGHVS and CDR2 FQNEAQ come from the germline V gene. CDR3 region: CASSLSRGTDTQYF. CDR3 nucleotides: TGTGCCAGCAGCTTAAGTCGGGGCACAGATACGCAGTATTTT.

This chain joins TRBV3-1 (or the pseudogene TRBV3-2) and TRBJ2-7, with TRBD2 identical over 11 bases. The CDR3 is 17 residues long. Per the germline V gene, CDR1 is LGHDT and CDR2 is YNNKEL (reference sequence). Trimming at V came to 0 bases and at J to 2 bases, leaving 6 bases not matched to a gene. The CDR3 DNA follows: TGTGCCAGCAGCCAAGAACCAGGACTAGCGGGTGCCTACGAGCAGTACTTC. Translated, it gives CASSQEPGLAGAYEQYF.

V usage is TRBV10-3 and J usage is TRBJ2-3; 8 bases are shared with TRBD2. In germline, CDR1 is ENHRY, CDR2 SYGVKD. The CDR3 length is 18 residues. Germline trimming cut 4 bases from V and 1 base from J; bases unmatched to any gene: 13. The chain's CDR3 is CAISANSGTRFGTDTQYF. The CDR3, as DNA: TGTGCCATCAGTGCGAATAGCGGGACGCGGTTCGGCACAGATACGCAGTATTTT.

The genes are TRBV7-8 and TRBJ2-7; 10 bases are shared with TRBD1. The germline V gene has CDR1 SGHVS and CDR2 FQNEAQ. This CDR3 has 14 residues. J lost 4 bases, V lost 3 bases, and 3 bases had no gene match. In DNA, the CDR3 is TGTGCCAGCAGCTTTCGACAGGGGGCTTACGAGCAGTACTTC. Protein product: CASSFRQGAYEQYF.

The table lists this clone with a count of one. The chain links TRBV3-1 (or the pseudogene TRBV3-2) to TRBJ2-7, with TRBD1 as a possible D gene (5 bases). CDR1 and CDR2 from the germline V gene are LGHDT and YNNKEL (reference sequence). This CDR3 is built from 19 residues. Trimming pared 4 bases from V and 2 bases from J, leaving 27 bases between. The DNA of the CDR3 is TGTGCCAGCAGCCCGTTTCTAGGGGCCCAAGGCTCCCTAGCCTACGAGCAGTACTTC. Translating gives CASSPFLGAQGSLAYEQYF.